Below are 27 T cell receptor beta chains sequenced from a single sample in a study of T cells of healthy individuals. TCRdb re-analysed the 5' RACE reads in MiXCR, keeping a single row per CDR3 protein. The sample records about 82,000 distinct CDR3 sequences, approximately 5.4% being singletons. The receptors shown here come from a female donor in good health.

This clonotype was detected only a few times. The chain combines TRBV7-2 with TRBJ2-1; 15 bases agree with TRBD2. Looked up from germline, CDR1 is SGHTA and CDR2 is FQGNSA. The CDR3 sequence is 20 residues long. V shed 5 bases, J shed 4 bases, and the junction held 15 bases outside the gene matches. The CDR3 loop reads CASSPVGTSGRRSLYNEQFF. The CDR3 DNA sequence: TGTGCCAGCAGCCCCGTAGGGACTAGCGGGAGGCGAAGCCTTTACAATGAGCAGTTCTTC.

CDR3 in DNA: TGTGCCAGCAGGGGAGGACAGGGTCGGGAGACCCAGTACTTC. This encodes CASRGGQGRETQYF. V gene TRBV27 combines with J gene TRBJ2-5, with 8 positions matching TRBD1. Germline V gives CDR1 MNHEY, CDR2 SMNVEV (reference sequence). This CDR3 has 14 amino acids. V was clipped by 6 bases and J by 5 bases; unmatched bases: 8.

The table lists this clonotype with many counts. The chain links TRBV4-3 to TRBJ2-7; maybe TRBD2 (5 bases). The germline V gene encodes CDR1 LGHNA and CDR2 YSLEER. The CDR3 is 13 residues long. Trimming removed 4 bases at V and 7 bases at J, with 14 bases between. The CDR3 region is CASSRALAGEQYF. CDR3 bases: TGCGCCAGCAGCCGAGCGCTAGCTGGAGAGCAGTACTTC.

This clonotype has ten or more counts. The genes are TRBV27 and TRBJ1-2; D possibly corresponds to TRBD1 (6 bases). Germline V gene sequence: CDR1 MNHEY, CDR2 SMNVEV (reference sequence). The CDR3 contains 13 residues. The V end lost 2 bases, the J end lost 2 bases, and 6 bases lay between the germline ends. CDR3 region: CASSLQGNYGYTF. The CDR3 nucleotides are TGTGCCAGCAGTTTACAGGGGAACTATGGCTACACCTTC.

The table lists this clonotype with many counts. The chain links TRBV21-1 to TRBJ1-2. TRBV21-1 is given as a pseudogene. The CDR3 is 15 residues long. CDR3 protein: CASSPRCPPRGIYTF. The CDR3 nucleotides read TGTGCCAGCAGCCCCCGCTGCCCACCCCGTGGAATCTACACCTTC.

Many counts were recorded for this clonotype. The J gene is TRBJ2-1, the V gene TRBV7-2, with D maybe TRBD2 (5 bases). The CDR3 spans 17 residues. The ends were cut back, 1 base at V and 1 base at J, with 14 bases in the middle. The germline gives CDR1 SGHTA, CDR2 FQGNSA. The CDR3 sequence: CASSLGSGARSYNEQFF. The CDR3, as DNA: TGTGCCAGCAGCTTAGGAAGCGGAGCTAGGTCCTACAATGAGCAGTTCTTC.

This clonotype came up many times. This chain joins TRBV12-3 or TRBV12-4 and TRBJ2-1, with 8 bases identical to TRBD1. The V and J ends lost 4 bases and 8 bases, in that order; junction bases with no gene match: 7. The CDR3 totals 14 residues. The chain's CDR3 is CASSSKDRVHEQFF. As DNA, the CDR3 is TGTGCCAGCAGTTCCAAGGACAGGGTGCATGAGCAGTTCTTC.

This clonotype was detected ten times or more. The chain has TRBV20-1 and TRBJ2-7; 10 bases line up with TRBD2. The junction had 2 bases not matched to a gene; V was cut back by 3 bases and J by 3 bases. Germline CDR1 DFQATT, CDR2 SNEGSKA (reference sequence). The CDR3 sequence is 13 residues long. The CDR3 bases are TGCAGTGCTAGCGGGACTAGCGACTACGAGCAGTACTTC. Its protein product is CSASGTSDYEQYF.

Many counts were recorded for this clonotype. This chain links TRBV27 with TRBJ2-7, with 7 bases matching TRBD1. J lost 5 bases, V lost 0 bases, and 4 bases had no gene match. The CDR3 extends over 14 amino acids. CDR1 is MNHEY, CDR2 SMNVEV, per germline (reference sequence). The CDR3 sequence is CASSLSDRRHEQYF. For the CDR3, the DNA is TGTGCCAGCAGTTTATCGGACAGGAGGCACGAGCAGTACTTC.

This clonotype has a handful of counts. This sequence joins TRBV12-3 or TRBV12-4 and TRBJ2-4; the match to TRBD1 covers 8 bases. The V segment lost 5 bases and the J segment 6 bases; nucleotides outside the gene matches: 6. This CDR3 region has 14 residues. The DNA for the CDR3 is TGTGCCAGCAGTCAAACGACAGGGGCAAACATTCAGTACTTC. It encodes CASSQTTGANIQYF.

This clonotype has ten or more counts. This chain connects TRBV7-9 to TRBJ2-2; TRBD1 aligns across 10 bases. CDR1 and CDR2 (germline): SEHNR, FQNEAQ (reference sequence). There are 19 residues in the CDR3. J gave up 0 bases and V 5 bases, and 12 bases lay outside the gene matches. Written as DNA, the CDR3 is TGTGCCAGCAGCCATCCGACAGGGGGCCCACCTACGAACACCGGGGAGCTGTTTTTT. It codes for CASSHPTGGPPTNTGELFF.

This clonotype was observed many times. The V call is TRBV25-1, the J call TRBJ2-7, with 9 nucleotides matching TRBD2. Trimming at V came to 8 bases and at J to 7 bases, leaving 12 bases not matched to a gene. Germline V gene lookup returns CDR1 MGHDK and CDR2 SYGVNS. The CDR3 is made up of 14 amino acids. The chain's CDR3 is CASAAPGLASEQYF. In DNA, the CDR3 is TGTGCCAGCGCGGCTCCGGGACTAGCTAGTGAGCAGTACTTC.

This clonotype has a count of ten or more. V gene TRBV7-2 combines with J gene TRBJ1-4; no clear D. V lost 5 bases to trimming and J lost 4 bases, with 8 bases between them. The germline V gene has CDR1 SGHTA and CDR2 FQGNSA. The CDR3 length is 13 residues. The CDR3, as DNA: TGTGCCAGCAGCCTGAACCGTAATGAAAAACTGTTTTTT. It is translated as CASSLNRNEKLFF.

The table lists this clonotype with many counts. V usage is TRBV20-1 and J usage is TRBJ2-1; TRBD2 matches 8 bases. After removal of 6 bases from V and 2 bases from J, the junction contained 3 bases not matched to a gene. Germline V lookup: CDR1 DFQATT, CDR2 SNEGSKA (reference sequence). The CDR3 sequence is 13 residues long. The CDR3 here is CSASGGAYNEQFF. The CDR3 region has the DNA TGCAGTGCCTCCGGGGGGGCCTACAATGAGCAGTTCTTC.

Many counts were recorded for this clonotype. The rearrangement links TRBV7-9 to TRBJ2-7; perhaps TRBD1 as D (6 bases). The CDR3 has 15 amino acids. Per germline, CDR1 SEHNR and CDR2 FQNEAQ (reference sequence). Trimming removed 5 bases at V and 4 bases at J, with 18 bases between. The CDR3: CASSDLETGFYEQYF. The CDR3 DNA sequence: TGTGCCAGCAGCGACCTTGAGACAGGCTTTTACGAGCAGTACTTC. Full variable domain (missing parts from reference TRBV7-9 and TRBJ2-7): DTGVSQNPRHKITKRGQNVTFRCDPISEHNRLYWYRQTLGQGPEFLTYFQNEAQLEKSRLLSDRFSAERPKGSFSTLEIQRTEQGDSAMYLCASSDLETGFYEQYFGPGTRLTVT.

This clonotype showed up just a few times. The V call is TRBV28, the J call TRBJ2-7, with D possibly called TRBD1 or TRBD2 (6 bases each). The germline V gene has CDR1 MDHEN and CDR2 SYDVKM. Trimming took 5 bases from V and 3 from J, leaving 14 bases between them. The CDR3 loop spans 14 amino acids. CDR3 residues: CASSGGTRYYEQYF. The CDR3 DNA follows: TGTGCCAGCAGTGGGGGGACAAGATACTACGAGCAGTACTTC.

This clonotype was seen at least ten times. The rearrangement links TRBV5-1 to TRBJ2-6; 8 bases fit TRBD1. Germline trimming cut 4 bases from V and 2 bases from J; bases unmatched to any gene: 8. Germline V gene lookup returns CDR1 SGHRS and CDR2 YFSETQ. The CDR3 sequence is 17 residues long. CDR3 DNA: TGCGCCAGCAGCGGTGGACAGGGATCAACTGGGGCCAACGTCCTGACTTTC. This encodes CASSGGQGSTGANVLTF. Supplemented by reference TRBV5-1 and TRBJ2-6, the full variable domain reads KAGVTQTPRYLIKTRGQQVTLSCSPISGHRSVSWYQQTPGQGLQFLFEYFSETQRNKGNFPGRFSGRQFSNSRSEMNVSTLELGDSALYLCASSGGQGSTGANVLTFGAGSRLTVL.

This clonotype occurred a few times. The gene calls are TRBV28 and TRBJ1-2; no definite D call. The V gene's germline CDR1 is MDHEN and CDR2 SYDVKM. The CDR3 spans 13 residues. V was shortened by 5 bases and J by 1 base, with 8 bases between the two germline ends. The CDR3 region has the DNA TGTGCCAGCAGTGTGGGCCTTAACTATGGCTACACCTTC. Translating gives CASSVGLNYGYTF.

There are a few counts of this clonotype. The CDR3 loop is CASSRGHLQETQYF. The CDR3, as DNA: TGTGCCAGCAGCAGGGGACACCTCCAAGAGACCCAGTACTTC. The V gene is TRBV5-4, the J gene TRBJ2-5, with D possibly matching TRBD1 (6 bases). CDR3 length equals 14 residues. In germline, CDR1 is SGHNT, CDR2 YYREEE (reference sequence). V lost 4 bases, J lost 1 base, and 11 bases lay in between.

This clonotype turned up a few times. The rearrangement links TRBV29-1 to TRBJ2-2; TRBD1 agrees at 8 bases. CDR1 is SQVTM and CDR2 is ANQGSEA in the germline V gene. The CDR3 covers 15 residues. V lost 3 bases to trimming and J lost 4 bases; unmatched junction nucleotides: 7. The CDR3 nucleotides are TGCAGCGTTGATGGCCAGGGGGCGGGCACCGGGGAGCTGTTTTTT. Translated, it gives CSVDGQGAGTGELFF.

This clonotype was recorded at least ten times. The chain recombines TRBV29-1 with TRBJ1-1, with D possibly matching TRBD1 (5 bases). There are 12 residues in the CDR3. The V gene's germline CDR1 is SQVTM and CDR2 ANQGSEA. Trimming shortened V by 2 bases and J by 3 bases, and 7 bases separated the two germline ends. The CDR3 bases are TGCAGCGTTGAAACAGGCGACACTGAAGCTTTCTTT. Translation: CSVETGDTEAFF.

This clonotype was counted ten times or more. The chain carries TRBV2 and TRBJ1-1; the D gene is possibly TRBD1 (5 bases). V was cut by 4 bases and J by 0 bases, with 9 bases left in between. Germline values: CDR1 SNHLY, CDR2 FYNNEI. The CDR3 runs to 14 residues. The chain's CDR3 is CASSGQRLNTEAFF. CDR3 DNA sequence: TGTGCCAGCAGTGGACAGAGACTGAACACTGAAGCTTTCTTT.

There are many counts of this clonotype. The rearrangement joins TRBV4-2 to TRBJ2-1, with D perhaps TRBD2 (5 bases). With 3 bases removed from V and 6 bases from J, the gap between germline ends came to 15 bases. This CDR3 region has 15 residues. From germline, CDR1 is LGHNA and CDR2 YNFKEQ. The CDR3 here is CASSQDNIAPNEQFF. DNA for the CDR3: TGTGCCAGCAGCCAGGATAATATAGCGCCCAATGAGCAGTTCTTC.

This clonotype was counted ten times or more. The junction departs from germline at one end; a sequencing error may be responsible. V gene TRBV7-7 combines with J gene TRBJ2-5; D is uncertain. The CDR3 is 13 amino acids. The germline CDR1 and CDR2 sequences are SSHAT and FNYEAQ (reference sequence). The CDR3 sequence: CASSLGSSETQYF. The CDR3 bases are TGTGCTAGCAGCTTGGGAAGTTCAGAGACCCAGTACTTC.

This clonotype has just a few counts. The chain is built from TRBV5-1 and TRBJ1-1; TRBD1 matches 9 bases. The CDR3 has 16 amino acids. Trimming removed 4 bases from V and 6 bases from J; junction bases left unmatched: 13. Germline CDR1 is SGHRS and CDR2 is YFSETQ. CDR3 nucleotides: TGCGCCAGCAGCCTAGGTCCGGGACAGGGTTTTGCTGAAGCTTTCTTT. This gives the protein CASSLGPGQGFAEAFF.

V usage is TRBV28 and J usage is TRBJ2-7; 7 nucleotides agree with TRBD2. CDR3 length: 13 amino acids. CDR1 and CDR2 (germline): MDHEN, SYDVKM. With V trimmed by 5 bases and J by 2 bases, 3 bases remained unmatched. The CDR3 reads CASSIGTTYEQYF. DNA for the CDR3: TGTGCCAGCAGTATAGGGACTACCTACGAGCAGTACTTC.

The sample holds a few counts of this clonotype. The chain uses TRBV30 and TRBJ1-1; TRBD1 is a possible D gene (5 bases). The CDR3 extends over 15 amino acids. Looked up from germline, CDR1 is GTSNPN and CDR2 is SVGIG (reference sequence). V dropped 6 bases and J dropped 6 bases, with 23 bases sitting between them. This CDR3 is CACSPFRDSSAEAFF. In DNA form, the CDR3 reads TGTGCCTGTTCCCCCTTCCGGGACTCGAGCGCTGAAGCTTTCTTT.